The subject of this entry is one TCR beta chain. Antigen unknown. This record belongs to a study of OX40 agonist ivuxolimab in advanced cancers. In the study overall: Checkpoint inhibitors had been given previously to around 38% of patients. Findings and caveats of the study: Certain nonresponding patients likewise had low normalized T-cell clonal expansion.

TCRdb's copy holds only in-frame clones and misses some; the assay was immunoSEQ multiplex PCR. Of around 92,000 clones in the sample, 93% were seen once. The V and J ends lost 6 bases and 7 bases respectively, with 18 bases between them. Germline CDR1 is LNHDA and CDR2 is SQIVND (reference sequence). The CDR3 extends over 14 amino acids. This receptor was identified in an adult with an advanced solid tumor such as melanoma, head and neck, liver or kidney cancer. This chain uses TRBV19 with TRBJ1-1; D remains unclear. The material sequenced was CD4+ or CD8+ T cells sorted from blood, taken in a trial of the OX40 agonist ivuxolimab. CDR3 region: CASRVGHSLGEAFF. The CDR3 nucleotides are TGTGCCAGTAGAGTTGGGCACTCCCTGGGTGAAGCTTTCTTT.